A single sample is the source of the 23 T cell receptor beta chains below, sequenced in a study of blood T cell repertoires in COVID-19. Profiling relied on immunoSEQ multiplex PCR, and the TCRdb table lists in-frame clones only, not all of them. The sample yields about 53,000 clones, roughly 89% seen once. Material for sequencing was peripheral blood. The receptors were gathered from an elderly man with acute or convalescent COVID-19.

The J gene is TRBJ1-2, the V gene TRBV5-1; 7 bases are shared with TRBD1. With 4 bases clipped from V and 4 bases from J, the junction kept 4 bases outside the gene matches. The germline gives CDR1 SGHRS, CDR2 YFSETQ. CDR3 length: 13 residues. The CDR3 DNA is TGCGCCAGCAGCCCCGGGACAGTCTATGGCTACACCTTC. It encodes CASSPGTVYGYTF.

The genes are TRBV7-3 and TRBJ1-5; D is undetermined. The CDR3 extends over 14 amino acids. Germline-derived CDR1 and CDR2 are SGHTA and FQGTGA. V shed 1 base and J shed 2 bases, with 6 bases lying between them. The CDR3 reads CASSLKGGNQPQHF. As DNA, the CDR3 is TGTGCCAGCAGCTTAAAGGGAGGCAATCAGCCCCAGCATTTT.

This chain connects TRBV9 to TRBJ1-6, with no clear D. Germline CDR1 is SGDLS and CDR2 is YYNGEE. The CDR3 loop spans 14 amino acids. V shed 4 bases and J shed 5 bases, with 10 bases lying between them. This CDR3 reads CASSPGGNNSPLHF. The CDR3 bases are TGTGCCAGCAGCCCCGGAGGGAATAATTCACCCCTCCACTTT.

The V and J genes are TRBV18 and TRBJ1-5, with a possible D match to TRBD1 (5 bases). The length of the CDR3 is 13 residues. In germline, CDR1 is KGHSH, CDR2 LQKENI. V was clipped by 4 bases and J by 4 bases, with 8 bases between them. The CDR3 is CASSLDSNQPQHF. In DNA form, the CDR3 reads TGTGCCAGCTCACTCGACAGTAATCAGCCCCAGCATTTT.

The genes are TRBV6-5 and TRBJ2-7, with D hard to call. V lost 7 bases and J lost 3, with 16 bases in between. This CDR3 is built from 14 residues. The germline V gene has CDR1 MNHEY and CDR2 SVGAGI. The CDR3 sequence is CASKKEYGGYEQYF. The CDR3 DNA sequence: TGTGCCAGCAAGAAGGAGTATGGTGGCTACGAGCAGTACTTC.

The J gene is TRBJ1-4, the V gene TRBV7-9; 10 bases match TRBD1. With 1 base clipped from V and 4 bases from J, the junction kept 3 bases outside the gene matches. The germline CDR1 and CDR2 sequences are SEHNR and FQNEAQ (reference sequence). The CDR3 is made up of 16 amino acids. In DNA, the CDR3 is TGTGCCAGCAGCTTAGGGGACAGGGGATATAATGAAAAACTGTTTTTT. It yields the protein CASSLGDRGYNEKLFF.

The chain recombines TRBV7-2 with TRBJ2-5; TRBD2 matches 8 bases. CDR1 SGHTA and CDR2 FQGNSA come from the germline V gene. Trimming at V came to 0 bases and at J to 4 bases, leaving 7 bases not matched to a gene. CDR3 length: 16 amino acids. CDR3 nucleotides: TGTGCCAGCAGCTTAGCTCGGGGGGGGCCGGGAGAGACCCAGTACTTC. Translation gives CASSLARGGPGETQYF.

This clone appeared once. The V gene is TRBV7-3, the J gene TRBJ2-6; perhaps TRBD1 as D (6 bases). There are 18 residues in the CDR3. Germline lookup yields CDR1 SGHTA and CDR2 FQGTGA. Trimming pared 5 bases from V and 0 bases from J, leaving 17 bases between. The CDR3 nucleotides read TGTGCCAGCAGCCCACCTCCGGGACATTCCTCTGGGGCCAACGTCCTGACTTTC. Encoded protein: CASSPPPGHSSGANVLTF.

This clone occurred a few times. The chain joins TRBV2 to TRBJ1-5; no reliable D call. The germline CDR1 and CDR2 sequences are SNHLY and FYNNEI. Trimming shortened V by 7 bases and J by 3 bases, and 16 bases separated the two germline ends. The CDR3 runs to 15 residues. The CDR3 protein is CASKRREIDNQPQHF. DNA of the CDR3: TGTGCCAGCAAGCGGAGGGAAATCGACAATCAGCCCCAGCATTTT.

The chain is built from TRBV9 and TRBJ1-3, with a possible D match to TRBD1 (5 bases). Germline CDR1 reads SGDLS; CDR2 reads YYNGEE. The CDR3 spans 16 residues. V was pared by 1 base and J by 2 bases, with 13 bases between. The CDR3 here is CASSVLAQGTGNTIYF. CDR3 sequence (DNA): TGTGCCAGCAGCGTACTTGCCCAGGGTACTGGAAACACCATATATTTT.

The chain carries TRBV2 and TRBJ1-5, with D perhaps matching TRBD1 (6 bases). The V end lost 7 bases, the J end lost 3 bases, and 19 bases lay between the germline ends. This CDR3 spans 16 amino acids. CDR1 is SNHLY and CDR2 is FYNNEI in the germline V gene. CDR3 bases: TGTGCCAGCAAACCCGGGACAAGGGTCCCCAATCAGCCCCAGCATTTT. Protein sequence: CASKPGTRVPNQPQHF. Using reference TRBV2 and TRBJ1-5 for the parts outside the CDR3, the full variable domain is EPEVTQTPSHQVTQMGQEVILRCVPISNHLYFYWYRQILGQKVEFLVSFYNNEISEKSEIFDDQFSVERPDGSNFTLKIRSTKLEDSAMYFCASKPGTRVPNQPQHFGDGTRLSIL.

The sample holds one count of this clone. The rearrangement joins TRBV30 to TRBJ1-6; the D gene is possibly TRBD1 (5 bases). Germline V gene data show CDR1 as GTSNPN and CDR2 as SVGIG (reference sequence). The length of the CDR3 is 13 residues. Trimming took 2 bases from V and 7 from J, leaving 9 bases between them. In DNA, the CDR3 is TGTGCCTGGAGTCAGGCAGGGAATTCACCCCTCCACTTT. Amino acids: CAWSQAGNSPLHF.

The chain employs TRBV3-1 (or the pseudogene TRBV3-2) and TRBJ2-7, with 8 bases fitting TRBD2. Germline values: CDR1 LGHDT, CDR2 YNNKEL (reference sequence). This CDR3 spans 16 amino acids. V shed 4 bases, J shed 8 bases, and the junction held 16 bases outside the gene matches. CDR3 coding DNA: TGTGCCAGCAGCCCTGAGCGGGGGTCCCGAACTCTAAAGCAGTACTTC. It translates to CASSPERGSRTLKQYF.

This chain connects TRBV4-2 to TRBJ1-2; D remains ambiguous. The V end was cut by 0 bases, the J end by 4 bases, with 15 bases between. Germline CDR1 and CDR2: LGHNA and YNFKEQ. The CDR3 has 16 amino acids. In nucleotides, the CDR3 is TGTGCCAGCAGCCAAGATGGGCAACCCGCGTCCTATGGCTACACCTTC. Amino acid sequence: CASSQDGQPASYGYTF.

The genes are TRBV5-1 and TRBJ1-3, with no clear D. V dropped 4 bases and J dropped 2 bases, with 7 bases sitting between them. Germline V gene data show CDR1 as SGHRS and CDR2 as YFSETQ. The CDR3 runs 13 residues. The CDR3 DNA reads as TGCGCCAGCAGCCAGCAGGCTGGAAACACCATATATTTT. This sequence encodes CASSQQAGNTIYF. Looking up the rest from reference TRBV5-1 and TRBJ1-3 gives the full variable domain: KAGVTQTPRYLIKTRGQQVTLSCSPISGHRSVSWYQQTPGQGLQFLFEYFSETQRNKGNFPGRFSGRQFSNSRSEMNVSTLELGDSALYLCASSQQAGNTIYFGEGSWLTVV.

The genes are TRBV6-5 and TRBJ1-2; a possible D gene is TRBD1 (6 bases). Germline loops: CDR1 MNHEY, CDR2 SVGAGI. The CDR3 has 14 residues. The V end lost 10 bases, the J end lost 0 bases, and 15 bases lay between the germline ends. CDR3 DNA sequence: TGTGCCACCACGAGGGGGACCACTAACTATGGCTACACCTTC. Protein sequence: CATTRGTTNYGYTF.

The chain combines TRBV27 with TRBJ1-4; TRBD1 is a possible D gene (6 bases). Germline V gene sequence: CDR1 MNHEY, CDR2 SMNVEV (reference sequence). Between the trimmed V and J ends, which lost 9 bases and 3 bases, there was a span of 14 bases. CDR3 length: 14 residues. CDR3 bases: TGTGCCAGTGCAAACAGGGACCCTAATGAAAAACTGTTTTTT. This sequence encodes CASANRDPNEKLFF.

The chain is built from TRBV18 and TRBJ1-1; TRBD1 might be the D (5 bases). The germline V and J ends were trimmed by 3 bases and 1 base, with 9 bases remaining between them. Germline V gene data show CDR1 as KGHSH and CDR2 as LQKENI. CDR3 size: 14 residues. The CDR3 bases are TGTGCCAGCTCACCTTCCGGGGGGAACACTGAAGCTTTCTTT. Translation gives CASSPSGGNTEAFF.

V gene TRBV29-1 combines with J gene TRBJ2-7, with TRBD1 as a possible D gene (5 bases). Trimming left V 7 bases short and J 4 bases short, with 17 bases between. This CDR3 is 13 amino acids long. Germline values: CDR1 SQVTM, CDR2 ANQGSEA. CDR3 region: CSAIRDSRYEQYF. The CDR3 coding sequence is TGCAGCGCCATACGTGACAGCCGTTACGAGCAGTACTTC.

The V gene is TRBV5-8, the J gene TRBJ1-5, with unresolved D. The germline V and J ends were trimmed by 4 bases and 0 bases, with 11 bases remaining between them. This CDR3 contains 15 residues. From germline, CDR1 is SGHTS and CDR2 YDEGEE. The CDR3 loop is CASSPDGYSNQPQHF. CDR3 nucleotide sequence: TGTGCCAGCAGCCCCGACGGGTATAGCAATCAGCCCCAGCATTTT. The variable domain in full, with the rest retrieved from reference TRBV5-8 and TRBJ1-5, is EAGVTQSPTHLIKTRGQQATLRCSPISGHTSVYWYQQALGLGLQFLLWYDEGEERNRGNFPPRFSGRQFPNYSSELNVNALELEDSALYLCASSPDGYSNQPQHFGDGTRLSIL.

This chain uses TRBV9 with TRBJ1-4, with D possibly being TRBD1 (5 bases). The CDR3 totals 15 residues. In germline, CDR1 is SGDLS, CDR2 YYNGEE. Trimming removed 4 bases at V and 0 bases at J, with 10 bases between. The CDR3 region has the DNA TGTGCCAGCAGCCCTCGACAGACAACTAATGAAAAACTGTTTTTT. Its translation is CASSPRQTTNEKLFF.

The CDR3 loop is CASRLAGAETQYF. CDR3 sequence (DNA): TGTGCCTCTCGACTAGCGGGGGCGGAGACCCAGTACTTC. The gene calls are TRBV30 and TRBJ2-5; the match to TRBD2 covers 12 bases. The germline V gene encodes CDR1 GTSNPN and CDR2 SVGIG (reference sequence). The CDR3 covers 13 residues. The trim removed 7 bases at V and 5 bases at J, leaving 5 bases unmatched.

The chain employs TRBV19 and TRBJ1-5, with a weak D call TRBD1 (6 bases). Germline V gives CDR1 LNHDA, CDR2 SQIVND (reference sequence). The CDR3 is made up of 15 amino acids. The V and J ends lost 4 bases and 4 bases respectively, with 14 bases between them. CDR3 nucleotides: TGTGCCAGTAGTAGAGTCAGGACAGCAAATCAGCCCCAGCATTTT. It encodes CASSRVRTANQPQHF.